Listed below are T cell receptor beta chains from one sample, sequenced in a study of T-cell memory formation after mild COVID-19. Each CDR3 protein is one row after TCRdb ran MiXCR on the 5' RACE reads. The sample lists 400,000 to 500,000 distinct CDR3 sequences, roughly 18% occurring once. What was sequenced was PBMCs or a T cell subset sorted from them (not recorded which). All receptors come from a man between 18 and 35 years old who had mild COVID-19 (a few samples of this study predate the infection). Cell type and time point are not known. CDR3s include the opening cysteine and the closing phenylalanine or tryptophan. Fields, in order: J gene, clone size, D gene, CDR3 length, V gene, CDR3 protein, CDR3 DNA. A D gene is named only where the DNA matches it firmly. Size is omitted from some rows. Given values are once, few, many or a class for expanded clones.

TRBJ2-5	NA	NA	15	TRBV6-5	CASSYVAAPQETQYF	TGTGCCAGCAGTTACGTGGCAGCGCCCCAAGAGACCCAGTACTTC
TRBJ2-2	few	NA	14	TRBV7-3	CASSPQGRVGELFF	TGTGCCAGCAGCCCCCAGGGGAGGGTCGGGGAGCTGTTTTTT
TRBJ2-5	NA	TRBD2	18	TRBV20-1	CSAVHLPILAGGLETQYF	TGCAGTGCTGTCCACCTCCCCATACTAGCGGGGGGGTTGGAGACCCAGTACTTC
TRBJ2-7	NA	NA	15	TRBV4-1	CASSQVNSGSYEQYF	TGCGCCAGCAGCCAAGTGAATAGCGGCTCCTACGAGCAGTACTTC
TRBJ1-5	few	NA	13	TRBV27	CASSTRGYQPQHF	TGTGCCAGCAGTACCAGGGGATATCAGCCCCAGCATTTT
TRBJ2-5	few	NA	15	TRBV20-1	CSARENRRTQETQYF	TGCAGTGCTAGAGAAAATCGGCGGACCCAAGAGACCCAGTACTTC
TRBJ2-2	few	NA	15	TRBV10-2	CASRQGNRGTGELFF	TGCGCCAGCCGGCAGGGTAATAGGGGCACCGGGGAGCTGTTTTTT
TRBJ2-7	NA	NA	15	TRBV19	CASSIAPGELYEQYF	TGTGCCAGTAGTATAGCGCCAGGGGAACTGTACGAGCAGTACTTC
TRBJ2-7	NA	NA	14	TRBV19	CASSIAPGSYEQYF	TGTGCCAGTAGTATAGCTCCAGGATCTTACGAGCAGTACTTC
TRBJ2-5	NA	NA	15	TRBV6-5	CASRAMVHTQETQYF	TGTGCCAGCAGGGCGATGGTCCATACGCAAGAGACCCAGTACTTC
TRBJ1-1	few	NA	13	TRBV6-2/TRBV6-3	CAVKGLSSTEAFF	TGTGCCGTGAAGGGGCTATCGAGTACTGAAGCTTTCTTT
TRBJ2-3	few	TRBD2	16	TRBV4-1	CASSQGLAGSTDTQYF	TGCGCCAGCAGCCAAGGACTAGCGGGGAGCACAGATACGCAGTATTTT
TRBJ1-2	NA	NA	16	TRBV7-2	CASSQSSVQSDYGYTF	TGTGCCAGCAGCCAGTCCTCCGTTCAGAGCGACTATGGCTACACCTTC
TRBJ1-2	NA	NA	12	TRBV6-5	CASSYNNYGYTF	TGTGCCAGCAGTTACAATAACTATGGCTACACCTTC
TRBJ1-2	few	NA	13	TRBV25-1	CASSELERSGYTF	TGTGCCAGCAGTGAACTTGAGAGATCTGGCTACACCTTC
TRBJ2-3	NA	NA	16	TRBV24-1	CATSDPGGSSTDTQYF	TGTGCCACCAGTGATCCCGGGGGATCTAGCACAGATACGCAGTATTTT
TRBJ2-1	NA	TRBD2	18	TRBV9	CASSDGLAGGNIYNEQFF	TGTGCCAGCAGCGATGGACTAGCGGGGGGGAATATCTACAATGAGCAGTTCTTC
TRBJ1-2	NA	TRBD1	17	TRBV7-9	CASSSPPRGKAAYGYTF	TGTGCCAGCAGCTCACCTCCCAGGGGGAAAGCTGCCTATGGCTACACCTTC
TRBJ2-1	NA	TRBD2	15	TRBV7-6	CASSFSGGARNEQFF	TGTGCCAGCAGCTTTAGCGGGGGGGCGAGGAATGAGCAGTTCTTC
TRBJ2-1	NA	NA	18	TRBV4-3	CASSRDTRVGRSYNEQFF	TGCGCCAGCAGCCGGGACACTAGGGTCGGCCGCTCCTACAATGAGCAGTTCTTC
TRBJ2-7	NA	NA	13	TRBV12-3/TRBV12-4	CASSGASAYEQYF	TGTGCCAGCAGTGGGGCGTCGGCCTACGAGCAGTACTTC
TRBJ1-4	many	NA	15	TRBV7-9	CASTLQGETNEKLFF	TGTGCCAGCACCCTTCAAGGGGAAACTAATGAAAAACTGTTTTTT
TRBJ2-2	few	TRBD1	16	TRBV4-3	CASSQGGDRRTGELFF	TGCGCCAGCAGCCAAGGCGGGGACAGGAGAACCGGGGAGCTGTTTTTT
TRBJ1-2	NA	NA	15	TRBV19	CASGTGDTSGYGYTF	TGTGCCAGTGGTACGGGGGACACCTCGGGCTATGGCTACACCTTC
TRBJ1-5	NA	TRBD1	17	TRBV7-2	CASSHTGGGDSNQPQHF	TGTGCCAGCAGCCACACAGGGGGCGGGGATAGCAATCAGCCCCAGCATTTT
TRBJ1-5	NA	NA	13	TRBV4-1	CASSQFSDQPQHF	TGCGCCAGCAGCCAATTCTCGGATCAGCCCCAGCATTTT
TRBJ2-1	few	TRBD2	16	TRBV5-1	CASSIAGRSSYNEQFF	TGCGCCAGCAGCATAGCGGGGCGCAGCTCCTACAATGAGCAGTTCTTC
TRBJ1-5	many	NA	15	TRBV19	CASSTTGLSNQPQHF	TGTGCCAGTAGTACCACAGGGTTAAGCAATCAGCCCCAGCATTTT
TRBJ2-7	NA	NA	14	TRBV20-1	CSARDLAGNYEQYF	TGCAGTGCTAGAGATCTGGCAGGGAACTACGAGCAGTACTTC
TRBJ1-5	few	NA	12	TRBV28	CASRAGNQPQHF	TGTGCCAGCAGAGCAGGAAATCAGCCCCAGCATTTT
TRBJ1-5	NA	TRBD1	13	TRBV28	CASEQGEDQPQHF	TGTGCCAGCGAACAGGGGGAAGATCAGCCCCAGCATTTT
TRBJ2-5	few	NA	15	TRBV19	CASSIASGVGETQYF	TGTGCCAGTAGTATCGCGTCAGGGGTAGGGGAGACCCAGTACTTC
TRBJ1-5	few	NA	16	TRBV5-5	CASSFGAGRFNQPQHF	TGTGCCAGCAGCTTTGGGGCAGGGAGGTTTAATCAGCCCCAGCATTTT
TRBJ2-5	NA	NA	15	TRBV11-2	CASSRSSGYQETQYF	TGTGCCAGCAGCAGGTCGTCTGGGTACCAAGAGACCCAGTACTTC
TRBJ1-3	few	NA	14	TRBV12-3/TRBV12-4	CASARGGTGNTIYF	TGTGCCAGCGCGCGAGGGGGAACTGGAAACACCATATATTTT
TRBJ2-2	NA	TRBD1	15	TRBV7-3	CASSFDGQGTGELFF	TGTGCCAGCAGCTTCGACGGACAGGGCACCGGGGAGCTGTTTTTT
TRBJ1-1	NA	TRBD1	15	TRBV18	CASSETGYRNTEAFF	TGTGCCAGCTCAGAGACAGGGTACCGAAACACTGAAGCTTTCTTT
TRBJ1-2	few	NA	14	TRBV9	CASSSGQSPYGYTF	TGTGCCAGCAGCTCAGGACAGAGCCCCTATGGCTACACCTTC
TRBJ1-5	NA	NA	15	TRBV7-2	CASSPGRGGDQPQHF	TGTGCCAGCAGCCCTGGACGAGGAGGAGATCAGCCCCAGCATTTT
TRBJ2-2	NA	TRBD1	17	TRBV6-2/TRBV6-3	CASSYFSRTGDTGELFF	TGTGCCAGCAGTTATTTTTCGAGGACAGGGGACACCGGGGAGCTGTTTTTT